This TCR beta chain was identified in a study of early T cells in non-severe SARS-CoV-2 infection. Study background: Unsorted whole-blood RNA was sequenced in bulk, leaving chains unpaired.

Trimming pared 8 bases from V and 2 bases from J, leaving 16 bases between. Germline lookup yields CDR1 MDHEN and CDR2 SYDVKM. CDR3 length equals 15 residues. Study findings and constraints: Comparison of clonotypes with VDJdb favored anti-spike CD8 responses while missing private and CD4 specificities.

Individual cDNA molecules each received unique molecular identifiers attached to them. TCRdb analysed the 5' RACE reads with MiXCR anew, one entry per CDR3 protein. The table lists some 45,000 distinct CDR3 sequences, around 9.6% of them singletons. Points on this clonotype: The antigen is unknown.

The chain links TRBV28 to TRBJ2-4; maybe TRBD2 (5 bases). The source was whole blood, collected at baseline. This TCR was recovered from an adult who was a healthcare worker with PCR-confirmed SARS-CoV-2 infection or an uninfected control (not recorded which). As DNA, the CDR3 is TGTGCCAGCGGGCGAGGGATCGGACCCAAAAACATTCAGTACTTC. It is translated as CASGRGIGPKNIQYF.